The 14 T cell receptor beta chains given below trace back to one sample, sequenced in a study of T cells in Graves' hyperthyroidism and ophthalmopathy. Template material for amplifying TCR beta CDR3 regions consisted of RNA transcripts. TCR CDR3 underwent first-round RT-PCR with the HTBI primer set. TCRdb ran MiXCR on the multiplex PCR reads and lists one entry per CDR3 protein. This sample carries hundreds of thousands of distinct CDR3 sequences, roughly a fifth of them seen once, and the ten largest clones take just under 40%. Sequenced: blood. All receptors derive from a man over 45 with Graves' ophthalmopathy.

The gene calls are TRBV9 and TRBJ2-3, with D uncertain. CDR1 and CDR2 from the germline V gene are SGDLS and YYNGEE. CDR3 length equals 13 residues. Trimming shortened V by 0 bases and J by 6 bases, and 8 bases separated the two germline ends. The CDR3 region is CASSVGLGDTQYF. CDR3 coding DNA: TGTGCCAGCAGCGTAGGCCTCGGGGATACGCAGTATTTT.

CDR3: CASSPGTSGRNEQYF. CDR3 bases: TGTGCCAGCAGTCCGGGGACTAGCGGGAGGAACGAGCAGTACTTC. This chain uses TRBV27 with TRBJ2-7; 15 bases fit TRBD2. This CDR3 is 15 amino acids long. Germline-derived CDR1 and CDR2 are MNHEY and SMNVEV (reference sequence). J was trimmed by 5 bases and V by 5 bases; bases with no gene match: 4.

This clonotype turned up a few times. The CDR3: CASSYSSGLAGGPKYNEQFF. The CDR3 DNA is TGTGCCAGCAGTTACTCGAGCGGACTAGCGGGAGGGCCGAAATACAATGAGCAGTTCTTC. The J gene is TRBJ2-1, the V gene TRBV6-5; TRBD2 matches at 15 bases. The CDR3 has 20 residues. After removal of 0 bases from V and 4 bases from J, the junction contained 10 bases not matched to a gene. Germline loops: CDR1 MNHEY, CDR2 SVGAGI.

The rearrangement links TRBV19 to TRBJ2-2, with D possibly matching TRBD2 (6 bases). CDR3 length: 15 amino acids. Trimming cost V 3 bases and J 0 bases, with 8 bases left between them. Germline values: CDR1 LNHDA, CDR2 SQIVND (reference sequence). CDR3 nucleotides: TGTGCCAGTAGTATCGGGGGAGCGAACACCGGGGAGCTGTTTTTT. Amino acids: CASSIGGANTGELFF.

This clonotype came up many times. This chain joins TRBV24-1 and TRBJ2-1; tentative D call: TRBD1 (6 bases). The CDR3 is made up of 16 amino acids. CDR1 KGHDR and CDR2 SFDVKD come from the germline V gene. V lost 2 bases, J lost 0 bases, and 10 bases lay in between. CDR3 sequence: CATSDWTASSYNEQFF. For the CDR3, the DNA is TGTGCCACCAGTGATTGGACAGCGAGCTCCTACAATGAGCAGTTCTTC.

This clonotype was detected ten times or more. The rearrangement joins TRBV11-2 to TRBJ2-7, with D perhaps TRBD1 (6 bases). There are 14 residues in the CDR3. From germline, CDR1 is SGHAT and CDR2 FQNNGV. V shed 5 bases and J shed 2 bases, with 13 bases lying between them. The CDR3 sequence: CASSPDRSPYEQYF. CDR3 sequence (DNA): TGTGCCAGCAGCCCAGACAGGTCCCCCTACGAGCAGTACTTC.

As for this clonotype: A much larger clone differs from this one at a single base, so this may be a read error. This rearrangement joins TRBV6-1 to TRBJ2-1; TRBD1 might be the D (5 bases). The V end lost 2 bases, the J end lost 5 bases, and 13 bases lay between the germline ends. This CDR3 is built from 15 residues. The germline gives CDR1 MNHNS, CDR2 SASEGT. CDR3 DNA sequence: TGTGCCAGCAGTGAAAGACAGCCCGCCCACAATGAGCAGTTCTTC. Amino acids: CASSERQPAHNEQFF.

The table lists this clonotype with a few counts. The V gene is TRBV7-6, the J gene TRBJ2-5; 15 bases are shared with TRBD2. CDR1 is SGHVS and CDR2 is FNYEAQ in the germline V gene. V dropped 4 bases and J dropped 5; count of bases not matched to a gene: 8. The CDR3 has 17 residues. In DNA form, the CDR3 reads TGTGCCAGCAGCTCGCCGGGACTAGCGGGAGGAGGGGAGACCCAGTACTTC. Protein: CASSSPGLAGGGETQYF.

There are many counts of this clonotype. The DNA for the CDR3 is TGCGCCAGCAGACTCGGGACTTCAGACAATGAGCAGTTCTTC. Its protein is CASRLGTSDNEQFF. This chain uses TRBV5-1 with TRBJ2-1, with D perhaps matching TRBD2 (6 bases). Deletions cut 5 bases from V and 5 bases from J, with 14 bases between. Germline-derived CDR1 and CDR2 are SGHRS and YFSETQ. This CDR3 has 14 residues.

The table lists this clonotype with many counts. This rearrangement joins TRBV7-2 to TRBJ2-2, with unresolved D. V was cut by 1 base and J by 1 base, with 19 bases left in between. Germline CDR1 is SGHTA and CDR2 is FQGNSA. The CDR3 loop spans 19 amino acids. The CDR3 sequence is CASSLVAGTVLKNTGELFF. CDR3 in DNA: TGTGCCAGCAGCTTAGTCGCTGGCACAGTGCTGAAGAACACCGGGGAGCTGTTTTTT. The whole variable domain, remainder taken from reference TRBV7-2 and TRBJ2-2, is GAGVSQSPSNKVTEKGKDVELRCDPISGHTALYWYRQSLGQGLEFLIYFQGNSAPDKSGLPSDRFSAERTGGSVSTLTIQRTQQEDSAVYLCASSLVAGTVLKNTGELFFGEGSRLTVL.

In its sample, this clonotype was seen many times. This chain links TRBV20-1 with TRBJ2-1; possibly TRBD1 for D (5 bases). Trimming removed 0 bases from V and 7 bases from J, with 13 bases in between. The CDR3 runs 14 residues. Germline V gene data show CDR1 as DFQATT and CDR2 as SNEGSKA (reference sequence). This chain's CDR3 is CSARDVRVGNEQFF. In nucleotides, the CDR3 is TGCAGTGCTAGAGATGTCAGGGTAGGGAATGAGCAGTTCTTC.

This clonotype was counted ten times or more. V gene TRBV7-8 combines with J gene TRBJ2-1, with D unresolved. The CDR3 spans 16 residues. Germline V lookup: CDR1 SGHVS, CDR2 FQNEAQ. The V end lost 0 bases, the J end lost 2 bases, and 11 bases lay between the germline ends. CDR3 in DNA: TGTGCCAGCAGCTTAGCTCGGCGGAGAGCCTACAATGAGCAGTTCTTC. Residues: CASSLARRRAYNEQFF.

This clonotype occurred many times. The rearrangement joins TRBV28 to TRBJ2-7; D is unresolved. The CDR3 loop spans 14 amino acids. Germline values: CDR1 MDHEN, CDR2 SYDVKM. V was clipped by 4 bases and J by 0 bases, with 10 bases between them. The CDR3 coding sequence is TGTGCCAGCAGTTCCGGGTCGAGCTCCTACGAGCAGTACTTC. It codes for CASSSGSSSYEQYF.

This clonotype was observed a handful of times. The chain is built from TRBV5-6 and TRBJ2-7; weak D call: TRBD1 (8 bases). CDR1 and CDR2 (germline): SGHDT, YYEEEE. This CDR3 contains 14 residues. V was clipped by 6 bases and J by 3 bases, with 16 bases between them. In nucleotides, the CDR3 is TGTGCCAGCATCGCGACAGGGGAGGGCTACGAGCAGTACTTC. It specifies CASIATGEGYEQYF.